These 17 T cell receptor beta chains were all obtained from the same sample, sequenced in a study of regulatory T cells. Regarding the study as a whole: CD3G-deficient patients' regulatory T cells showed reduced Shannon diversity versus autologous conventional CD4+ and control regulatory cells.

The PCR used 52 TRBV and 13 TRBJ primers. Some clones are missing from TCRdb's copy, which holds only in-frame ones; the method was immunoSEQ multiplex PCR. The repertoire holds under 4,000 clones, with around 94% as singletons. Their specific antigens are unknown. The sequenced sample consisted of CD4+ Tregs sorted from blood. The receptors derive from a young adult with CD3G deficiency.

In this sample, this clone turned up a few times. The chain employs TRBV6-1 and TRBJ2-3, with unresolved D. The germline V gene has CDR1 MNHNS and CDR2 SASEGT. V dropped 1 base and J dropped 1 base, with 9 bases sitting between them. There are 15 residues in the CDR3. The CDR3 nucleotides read TGTGCCAGCAGTGAAGGACTCTCACGCACAGATACGCAGTATTTT. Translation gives CASSEGLSRTDTQYF.

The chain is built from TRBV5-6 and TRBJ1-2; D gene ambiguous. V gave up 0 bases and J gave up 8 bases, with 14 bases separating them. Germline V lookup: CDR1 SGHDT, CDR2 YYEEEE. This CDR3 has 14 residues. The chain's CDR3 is CASSLAGRPEGYTF. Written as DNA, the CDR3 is TGTGCCAGCAGCTTGGCTGGTCGTCCGGAAGGCTACACCTTC. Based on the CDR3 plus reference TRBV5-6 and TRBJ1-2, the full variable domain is DAGVTQSPTHLIKTRGQQVTLRCSPKSGHDTVSWYQQALGQGPQFIFQYYEEEERQRGNFPDRFSGHQFPNYSSELNVNALLLGDSALYLCASSLAGRPEGYTFGSGTRLTVV.

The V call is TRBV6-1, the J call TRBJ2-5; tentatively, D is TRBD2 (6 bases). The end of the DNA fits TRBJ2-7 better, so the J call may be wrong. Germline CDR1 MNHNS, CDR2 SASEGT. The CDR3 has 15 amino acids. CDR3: CASSDLGGGSYEQYF. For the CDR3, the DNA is TGTGCCAGCAGTGATTTGGGGGGAGGCTCCTACGAGCAGTACTTC.

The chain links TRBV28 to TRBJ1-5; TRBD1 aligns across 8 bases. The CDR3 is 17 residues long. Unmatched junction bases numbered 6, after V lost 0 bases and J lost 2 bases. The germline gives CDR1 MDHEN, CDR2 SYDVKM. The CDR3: CASSLCYRTGCNQPQHF. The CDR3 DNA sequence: TGTGCCAGCAGTTTATGTTATCGGACAGGGTGCAATCAGCCCCAGCATTTT. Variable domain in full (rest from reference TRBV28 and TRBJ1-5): DVKVTQSSRYLVKRTGEKVFLECVQDMDHENMFWYRQDPGLGLRLIYFSYDVKMKEKGDIPEGYSVSREKKERFSLILESASTNQTSMYLCASSLCYRTGCNQPQHFGDGTRLSIL.

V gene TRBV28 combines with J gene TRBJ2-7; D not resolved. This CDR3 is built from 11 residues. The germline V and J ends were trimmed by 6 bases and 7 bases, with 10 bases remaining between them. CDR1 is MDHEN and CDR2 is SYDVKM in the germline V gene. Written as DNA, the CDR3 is TGTGCCAGCAGCTCCTCCGGTGAGCAGTACTTC. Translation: CASSSSGEQYF.

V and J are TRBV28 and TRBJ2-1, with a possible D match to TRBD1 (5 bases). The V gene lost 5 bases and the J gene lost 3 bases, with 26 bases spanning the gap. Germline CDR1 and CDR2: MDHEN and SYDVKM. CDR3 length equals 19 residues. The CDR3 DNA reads TGTGCCAGCAGTCCCGGACAAGGGGCCCCAGCCCGACACTACAATGAGCAGTTCTTC. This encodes CASSPGQGAPARHYNEQFF.

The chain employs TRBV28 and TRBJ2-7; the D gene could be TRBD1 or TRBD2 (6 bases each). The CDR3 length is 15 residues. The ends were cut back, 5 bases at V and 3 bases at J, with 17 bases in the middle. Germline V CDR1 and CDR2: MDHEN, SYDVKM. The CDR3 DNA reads TGTGCCAGCAGTCACCTCCGAGGAGGGGGCTACGAGCAGTACTTC. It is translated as CASSHLRGGGYEQYF.

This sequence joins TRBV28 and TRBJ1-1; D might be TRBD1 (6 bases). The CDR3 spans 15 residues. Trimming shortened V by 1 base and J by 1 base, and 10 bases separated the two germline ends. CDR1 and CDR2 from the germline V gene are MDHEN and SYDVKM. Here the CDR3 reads CASSLSDRRNTEAFF. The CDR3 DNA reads TGTGCCAGCAGTTTATCCGACAGGCGGAACACTGAAGCTTTCTTT. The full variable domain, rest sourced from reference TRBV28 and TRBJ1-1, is DVKVTQSSRYLVKRTGEKVFLECVQDMDHENMFWYRQDPGLGLRLIYFSYDVKMKEKGDIPEGYSVSREKKERFSLILESASTNQTSMYLCASSLSDRRNTEAFFGQGTRLTVV.

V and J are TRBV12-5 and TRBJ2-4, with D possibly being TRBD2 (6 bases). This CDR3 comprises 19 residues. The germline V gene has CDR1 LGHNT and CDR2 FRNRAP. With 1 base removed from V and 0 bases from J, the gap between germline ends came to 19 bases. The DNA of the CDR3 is TGTGCTAGTGGTTTGGACCGACTGACTAGAGTACTAGCCAAAAACATTCAGTACTTC. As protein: CASGLDRLTRVLAKNIQYF.

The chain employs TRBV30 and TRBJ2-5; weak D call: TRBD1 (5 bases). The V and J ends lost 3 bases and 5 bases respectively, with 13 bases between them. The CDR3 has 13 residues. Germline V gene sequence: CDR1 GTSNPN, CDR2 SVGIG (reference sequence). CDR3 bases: TGTGCCTGGAGGGGCAGGGCTGGGGAGACCCAGTACTTC. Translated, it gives CAWRGRAGETQYF.

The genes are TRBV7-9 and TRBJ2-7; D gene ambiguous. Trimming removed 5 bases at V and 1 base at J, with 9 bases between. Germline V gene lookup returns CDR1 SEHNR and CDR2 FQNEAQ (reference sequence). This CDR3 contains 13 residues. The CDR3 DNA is TGTGCCAGCAGCCCCCCCGGGTCCTACGAGCAGTACTTC. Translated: CASSPPGSYEQYF.

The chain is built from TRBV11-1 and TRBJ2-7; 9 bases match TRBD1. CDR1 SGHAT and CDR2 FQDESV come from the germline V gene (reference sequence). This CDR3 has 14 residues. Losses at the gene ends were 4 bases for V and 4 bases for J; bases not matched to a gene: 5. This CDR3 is CASSYGTGPYEQYF. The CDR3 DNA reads TGTGCCAGCAGCTACGGGACAGGGCCTTACGAGCAGTACTTC.

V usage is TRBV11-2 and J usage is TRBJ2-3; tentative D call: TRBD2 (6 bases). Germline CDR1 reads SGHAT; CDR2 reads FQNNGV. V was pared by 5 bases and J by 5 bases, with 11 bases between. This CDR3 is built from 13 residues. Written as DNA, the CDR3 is TGTGCCAGCAGCCTTTCGACTAGAGATACGCAGTATTTT. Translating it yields CASSLSTRDTQYF.

The DNA of the CDR3 is TGCGCCAGCAGACGGTCGGAACAGGGAGTCACCGGGGAGCTGTTTTTT. Translated: CASRRSEQGVTGELFF. V and J are TRBV5-1 and TRBJ2-2; D is perhaps TRBD1 (6 bases). Looked up from germline, CDR1 is SGHRS and CDR2 is YFSETQ. There are 16 residues in the CDR3. The V gene lost 5 bases and the J gene lost 4 bases, with 18 bases spanning the gap.

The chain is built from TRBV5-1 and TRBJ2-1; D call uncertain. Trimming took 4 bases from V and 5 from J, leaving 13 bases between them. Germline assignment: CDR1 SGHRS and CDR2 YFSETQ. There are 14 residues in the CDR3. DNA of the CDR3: TGCGCCAGCAGCCCGGGTCCAGCGAACAATGAGCAGTTCTTC. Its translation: CASSPGPANNEQFF.

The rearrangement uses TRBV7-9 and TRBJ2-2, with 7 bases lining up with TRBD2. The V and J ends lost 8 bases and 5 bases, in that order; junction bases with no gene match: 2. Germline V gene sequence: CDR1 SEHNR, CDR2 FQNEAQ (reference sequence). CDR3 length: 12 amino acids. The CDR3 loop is CASGRGTGELFF. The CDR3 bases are TGTGCCAGCGGGAGGGGTACCGGGGAGCTGTTTTTT.

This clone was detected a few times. CDR3 protein: CASSSGANVLTF. In nucleotides, the CDR3 is TGTGCCAGCAGCTCTGGGGCCAACGTCCTGACTTTC. This chain joins TRBV7-9 and TRBJ2-6; D gene uncertain. This CDR3 is 12 amino acids long. V was clipped by 4 bases and J by 2 bases, with 0 bases between them. Germline V gene data show CDR1 as SEHNR and CDR2 as FQNEAQ (reference sequence). The full variable domain, in which reference TRBV7-9 and TRBJ2-6 provide the parts outside the CDR3, is DTGVSQNPRHKITKRGQNVTFRCDPISEHNRLYWYRQTLGQGPEFLTYFQNEAQLEKSRLLSDRFSAERPKGSFSTLEIQRTEQGDSAMYLCASSSGANVLTFGAGSRLTVL.